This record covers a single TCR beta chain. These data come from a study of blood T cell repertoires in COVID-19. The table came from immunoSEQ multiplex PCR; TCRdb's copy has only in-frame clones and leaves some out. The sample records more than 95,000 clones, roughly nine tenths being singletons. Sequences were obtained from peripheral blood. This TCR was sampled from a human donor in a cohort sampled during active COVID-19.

The CDR3 spells CASSLGGTVDEQFF. The CDR3 DNA sequence: TGTGCCAGCAGCTTGGGGGGGACAGTGGATGAGCAGTTCTTC. This chain connects TRBV5-4 to TRBJ2-1; 7 positions match TRBD1. Per germline, CDR1 SGHNT and CDR2 YYREEE (reference sequence). With V trimmed by 0 bases and J by 8 bases, 5 bases remained unmatched. This CDR3 contains 14 residues.